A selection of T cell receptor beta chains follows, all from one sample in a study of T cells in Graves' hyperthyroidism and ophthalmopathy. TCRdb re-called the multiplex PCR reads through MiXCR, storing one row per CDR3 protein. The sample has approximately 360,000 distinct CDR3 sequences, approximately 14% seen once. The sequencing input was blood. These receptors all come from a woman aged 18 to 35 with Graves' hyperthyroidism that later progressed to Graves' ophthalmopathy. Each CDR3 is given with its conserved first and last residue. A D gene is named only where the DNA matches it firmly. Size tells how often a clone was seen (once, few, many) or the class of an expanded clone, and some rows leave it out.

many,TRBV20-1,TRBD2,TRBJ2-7,TGCAGTGCTTCGGGCGGGAGGTTCTACGAGCAGTACTTC,CSASGGRFYEQYF
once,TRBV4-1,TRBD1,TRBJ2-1,TGCGCCAGCAGTCCCCGGGACAGGGGGCAAATCAGCCTTGAGCAGTTCTTC,CASSPRDRGQISLEQFF
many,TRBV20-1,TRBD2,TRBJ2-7,TGCAGTGCTAGTTGGCGGGAGCCCCACGAGCAGTACTTC,CSASWREPHEQYF
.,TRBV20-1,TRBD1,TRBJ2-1,TGCAGTGCTAGCAAGGACAGGGGAGATGAGCAGTTCTTC,CSASKDRGDEQFF
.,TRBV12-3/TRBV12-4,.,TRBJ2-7,TGTGCCAGCAGCTCTACGGACTACGAGCAGTACTTC,CASSSTDYEQYF
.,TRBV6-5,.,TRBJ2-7,TGTGCCAGCAGTTACACTTGGACAGCGAGCTCCTACGAGCAGTACTTC,CASSYTWTASSYEQYF
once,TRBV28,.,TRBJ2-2,TGTGCCAGCAGTGGGTTTGGTTTCACCGGGGAGCTGTTTTTT,CASSGFGFTGELFF
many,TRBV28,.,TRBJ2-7,TGTGCCAGCAGTTTACGAGACAGGTTATCCTACGAGCAGTACTTC,CASSLRDRLSYEQYF
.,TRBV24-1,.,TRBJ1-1,TGTGCCACCAGTGATTTTCCCTCGGACAGACCGAACACTGAAGCTTTCTTT,CATSDFPSDRPNTEAFF
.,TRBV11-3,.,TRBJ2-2,TGTGCCAGCAGCTTAAATCGGGACGGGGAGCTGTTTTTT,CASSLNRDGELFF
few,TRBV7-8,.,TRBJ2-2,TGTGCCAGCAGCTTAAACGCAGGGCTGGCCGGGGAGCTGTTTTTT,CASSLNAGLAGELFF
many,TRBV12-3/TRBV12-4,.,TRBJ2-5,TGTGCCAGCAGTCCAGCGGGCTACCAAGAGACCCAGTACTTC,CASSPAGYQETQYF
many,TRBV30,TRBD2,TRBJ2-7,TGTGCCTGGCGCCCCCCCCGGGTAGCGGGATGGAGCCCTCTACGGAAGCAGTACTTC,CAWRPPRVAGWSPLRKQYF
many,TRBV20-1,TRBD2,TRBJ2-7,TGCAGTGCTAGAGCGGGACTAGTCTACGAGCAGTACTTC,CSARAGLVYEQYF
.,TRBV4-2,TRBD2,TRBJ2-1,TGTGCCAGCAGCCAAGCCATATTAAGGGGACTAGCGGGAGGATTAAATGAGCAGTTCTTC,CASSQAILRGLAGGLNEQFF
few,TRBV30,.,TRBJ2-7,TGTGCCTGGAGTGCGACAGGCTACGAGCAGTACTTC,CAWSATGYEQYF
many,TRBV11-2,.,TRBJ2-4,TGTGCCAGCAGCTTAGCCAGCTCAGGGGGGAACATTCAGTACTTC,CASSLASSGGNIQYF
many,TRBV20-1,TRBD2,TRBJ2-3,TGCAGTGCTAGGGGGGAAGGGGCTAGCGGGAGCGCAGATACGCAGTATTTT,CSARGEGASGSADTQYF
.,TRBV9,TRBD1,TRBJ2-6,TGTGCCAGCAGCGTAGATCGGGACAGGGCGAACTCTGGGGCCAACGTCCTGACTTTC,CASSVDRDRANSGANVLTF
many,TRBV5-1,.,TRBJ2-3,TGCGCCAGCAGCTTAAACACAGGAGATACGCAGTATTTT,CASSLNTGDTQYF
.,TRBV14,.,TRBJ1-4,TGTGCCAGCAGCCAAGCGCGGACTAGGGAAAAACTGTTTTTT,CASSQARTREKLFF
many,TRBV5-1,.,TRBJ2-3,TGCGCCAGCAGCTTGGAGCCCATCACAGATACGCAGTATTTT,CASSLEPITDTQYF
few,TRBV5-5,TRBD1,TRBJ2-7,TGTGCCAGCAGCGTGGGACAGGAGTTTTCCTACGAGCAGTACTTC,CASSVGQEFSYEQYF
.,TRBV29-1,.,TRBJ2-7,TGCAGCGCTGTATGGTCCTACGAGCAGTACTTC,CSAVWSYEQYF
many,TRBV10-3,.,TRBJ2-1,TGTGCCATCAGTGGCCCCGGAGGGTGGGAGAATGAGCAGTTCTTC,CAISGPGGWENEQFF
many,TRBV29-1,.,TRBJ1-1,TGCAGCGTGAATAAAGACAGCATGAACACTGAAGCTTTCTTT,CSVNKDSMNTEAFF
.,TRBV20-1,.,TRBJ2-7,TGCAGTGCTATAACTAGCCGGGTGATCCACGAGCAGTACTTC,CSAITSRVIHEQYF
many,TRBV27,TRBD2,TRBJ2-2,TGTGCCAGCAGTTTATTGCCTAGCGGGAGCTCCGGGGAGCTGTTTTTT,CASSLLPSGSSGELFF